These 2 T cell receptor beta chains came from one sample sequenced in a study of blood T cell repertoires in COVID-19. Measured with immunoSEQ multiplex PCR; TCRdb has only the in-frame clones, and not every one. The data show 200,000 to 250,000 clones, about 80% seen once. Sequenced: PBMCs or T cells enriched from blood (not recorded which). Receptors originate from a man aged 60 to 69 who had recovered from COVID-19.

The J gene is TRBJ2-3, the V gene TRBV7-3; TRBD1 matches 9 bases. The CDR3 loop spans 17 amino acids. Germline V gene lookup returns CDR1 SGHTA and CDR2 FQGTGA. Trimming cost V 0 bases and J 2 bases; bases outside gene matches: 6. The CDR3 bases are TGTGCCAGCAGCTTAACGAGGACAGGGGAGGACACAGATACGCAGTATTTT. Encoded protein: CASSLTRTGEDTDTQYF.

The genes are TRBV19 and TRBJ2-3, with 7 bases aligning to TRBD1. Germline loops: CDR1 LNHDA, CDR2 SQIVND (reference sequence). Trimming took 5 bases from V and 5 from J; bases not matched to a gene: 4. The CDR3 has 13 amino acids. The CDR3 loop reads CASSRPGGDTQYF. DNA for the CDR3: TGTGCCAGTAGTCGTCCAGGGGGAGATACGCAGTATTTT.